Detailed here is one T cell receptor beta chain. Use of 60 Vbeta and 13 Jbeta primers characterized the PCR. Data came from immunoSEQ multiplex PCR; TCRdb stores just in-frame clones and leaves some out. Of about 120,000 clones in the sample, over 65% were seen once. CDR3 length: 18 residues. V trimming: 1 base; J trimming: 9 bases; junction bases outside the gene matches: 13. Germline V gene sequence: CDR1 MDHEN, CDR2 SYDVKM. The data were taken from a study of cytomegalovirus exposure and HLA in healthy donors. For the study at large: An early release of data contained some 80 million unique TCRs, which came from HLA-typed donors. Of the donors genotyped, about 390 in all, 65% to 90% fell in the Caucasian-associated ancestry cluster.

Sequenced material: PBMCs. This clonotype was obtained from a man in his thirties or forties in good health and CMV-seropositive. V usage is TRBV28 and J usage is TRBJ2-1; TRBD2 aligns across 12 bases. CDR3 amino acids: CASSLSPSGRASASEQFF. The CDR3 DNA reads as TGTGCCAGCAGTTTATCCCCTAGCGGGAGGGCCAGCGCGAGTGAGCAGTTCTTC.